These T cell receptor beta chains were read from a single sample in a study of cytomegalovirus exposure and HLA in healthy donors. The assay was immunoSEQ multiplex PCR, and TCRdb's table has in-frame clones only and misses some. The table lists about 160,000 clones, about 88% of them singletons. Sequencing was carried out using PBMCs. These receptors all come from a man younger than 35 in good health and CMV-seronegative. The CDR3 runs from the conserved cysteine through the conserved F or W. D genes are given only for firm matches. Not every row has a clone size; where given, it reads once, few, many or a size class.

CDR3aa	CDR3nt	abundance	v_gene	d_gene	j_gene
CASSLGRTGLNGYTF	TGTGCCAGCAGCTTAGGGAGGACAGGATTAAATGGCTACACCTTC	-	TRBV13	TRBD1	TRBJ1-2
CSVEGTSGTGGTGELFF	TGCAGCGTTGAGGGGACTAGCGGGACGGGGGGCACCGGGGAGCTGTTTTTT	-	TRBV29-1	TRBD2	TRBJ2-2
CASSQDRETLAKNIQYF	TGTGCCAGCAGCCAAGATCGGGAAACCCTAGCCAAAAACATTCAGTACTTC	-	TRBV4-2	-	TRBJ2-4
CASSGRTSGGPGTGELFF	TGCGCCAGCAGTGGAAGGACTAGCGGGGGTCCGGGCACCGGGGAGCTGTTTTTT	-	TRBV10-1	TRBD2	TRBJ2-2
CASSLRGSDTQYF	TGCGCCAGCAGCCTCAGGGGCTCAGATACGCAGTATTTT	-	TRBV4-3	-	TRBJ2-3
CASSPQGQGPPYEQYF	TGTGCCAGCAGCCCCCAGGGGCAGGGACCTCCCTACGAGCAGTACTTC	-	TRBV7-6	-	TRBJ2-7
CASSLPGNTEAFF	TGTGCCAGCAGTCTCCCAGGGAACACTGAAGCTTTCTTT	few	TRBV7-9	-	TRBJ1-1
CASSWTAIMNTEAFF	TGTGCCAGCAGCTGGACTGCCATTATGAACACTGAAGCTTTCTTT	-	TRBV5-5	-	TRBJ1-1
CASSGTGNNNEQFF	TGCGCCAGCAGCGGGACAGGGAATAACAATGAGCAGTTCTTC	-	TRBV5-1	TRBD1	TRBJ2-1
CASSETTGISPLHF	TGTGCCAGCAGTGAAACAACAGGGATTTCACCCCTCCACTTT	-	TRBV6-1	-	TRBJ1-6
CSVEHRNYGYTF	TGCAGCGTTGAACACAGAAACTATGGCTACACCTTC	-	TRBV29-1	-	TRBJ1-2
CASSYSIPGTYEQYF	TGTGCCAGCAGTTACTCCATTCCAGGAACCTACGAGCAGTACTTC	-	TRBV6-5	-	TRBJ2-7
CASGLTGRTEAFF	TGTGCCAGCGGGCTGACAGGGAGGACTGAAGCTTTCTTT	-	TRBV28	TRBD1	TRBJ1-1
CASSLGGEDGYTF	TGCGCCAGCAGCTTGGGCGGGGAGGATGGCTACACCTTC	-	TRBV5-1	-	TRBJ1-2
CASSPTSGVDEQFF	TGTGCCAGCAGTCCCACTAGCGGGGTGGATGAGCAGTTCTTC	-	TRBV6-5	TRBD2	TRBJ2-1
CASSLSDEQFF	TGTGCCAGCAGCTTGTCCGATGAGCAGTTCTTC	-	TRBV5-4	-	TRBJ2-1
CASRTQGSYEQYF	TGTGCCAGCAGAACCCAGGGGAGCTACGAGCAGTACTTC	-	TRBV27	-	TRBJ2-7
CALGQGPSGANVLTF	TGTGCCCTAGGTCAGGGGCCCTCTGGGGCCAACGTCCTGACTTTC	-	TRBV18	-	TRBJ2-6
CATSRDTGGLGNQPQHF	TGTGCCACCAGCAGAGATACAGGGGGCCTTGGCAATCAGCCCCAGCATTTT	-	TRBV15	TRBD1	TRBJ1-5
CASSSPSFNQPQHF	TGTGCCAGCAGTTCCCCCTCCTTCAATCAGCCCCAGCATTTT	-	TRBV28	-	TRBJ1-5
CASSFGQGYGNTIYF	TGTGCCAGCAGCTTCGGACAGGGATATGGAAACACCATATATTTT	-	TRBV13	TRBD1	TRBJ1-3
CASSGGLGQGYEQFF	TGTGCCAGCAGTGGGGGGTTGGGTCAGGGGTATGAGCAGTTCTTC	-	TRBV6-1	-	TRBJ2-1
CASFHGTSYEQYF	TGTGCCAGCTTTCATGGGACATCCTACGAGCAGTACTTC	-	TRBV28	-	TRBJ2-7
CASSQGSTEEFF	TGTGCCAGCAGCCAGGGCTCCACTGAGGAGTTCTTC	once	TRBV7-9	-	TRBJ2-1